A selection of T cell receptor beta chains follows, all from one sample in a study of shared clonotypes between healthy human individuals. Repertoires were generated with immunoSEQ multiplex PCR, while TCRdb's copy carries only in-frame clones and drops some. The sample lists some 1,400,000 clones, about 96% occurring once. The sample comprised naive CD4+ T cells sorted from blood. These receptors were collected from a man aged 25-40 years in good health. Each CDR3 is given with its conserved first and last residue. Not every row has a clone size; where given, it reads once, few, many or a size class.

j_gene | abundance | v_gene | CDR3aa
TRBJ2-5 | - | TRBV7-9 | CASSVGETQYF
TRBJ2-7 | - | TRBV10-3 | CAISDGGRVVYEQYF
TRBJ2-7 | - | TRBV25-1 | CASSTFGPNYEQYF
TRBJ2-1 | - | TRBV10-3 | CAIRQDLSSYNEQFF
TRBJ2-1 | - | TRBV5-1 | CASSLVPGQSSYNEQFF
TRBJ2-3 | - | TRBV7-2 | CASSRTSGRADTQYF
TRBJ2-3 | - | TRBV30 | CAWSLEFTDTQYF
TRBJ2-5 | - | TRBV5-1 | CASSLAVAEETQYF
TRBJ1-5 | - | TRBV4-3 | CASSQGTGNQPQHF
TRBJ2-1 | - | TRBV19 | CASMDRGAYNEQFF
TRBJ1-1 | - | TRBV5-6 | CASSLRDRGPGEAFF
TRBJ1-1 | - | TRBV29-1 | CSVRGGTDAEAFF
TRBJ2-1 | once | TRBV2 | CASFRGYNEQFF
TRBJ2-2 | - | TRBV4-2 | CASSQDVRPLDRGYTGELFF
TRBJ2-1 | once | TRBV7-6 | CASSLATSGGVFEQFF
TRBJ2-3 | - | TRBV10-1 | CASSESVGQGDTDTQYF
TRBJ2-7 | - | TRBV7-2 | CASSSLGYEQYF
TRBJ1-4 | - | TRBV6-5 | CASSRTGEKLFF
TRBJ2-7 | once | TRBV10-2 | CASEQGLGEQYF
TRBJ2-2 | - | TRBV15 | CATSRVVGAGPANTGELFF
TRBJ2-2 | - | TRBV5-4 | CASSAEAGTGELFF
TRBJ2-1 | - | TRBV5-4 | CASSLALYNEQFF
TRBJ1-3 | - | TRBV7-9 | CASSLSGYSGNTIYF